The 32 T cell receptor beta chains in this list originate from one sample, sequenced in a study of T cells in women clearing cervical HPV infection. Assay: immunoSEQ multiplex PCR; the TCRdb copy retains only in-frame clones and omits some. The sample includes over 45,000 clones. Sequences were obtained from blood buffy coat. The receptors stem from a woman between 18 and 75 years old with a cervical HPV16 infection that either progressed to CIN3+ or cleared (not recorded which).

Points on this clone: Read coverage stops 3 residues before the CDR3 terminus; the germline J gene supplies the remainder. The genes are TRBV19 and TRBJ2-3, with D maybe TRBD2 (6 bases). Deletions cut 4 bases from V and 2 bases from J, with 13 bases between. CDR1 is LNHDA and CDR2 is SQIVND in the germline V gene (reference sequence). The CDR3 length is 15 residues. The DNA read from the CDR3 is TGTGCCAGTAGTACTTCCGGGACTTACACAGATACG. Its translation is CASSTSGTYTDT. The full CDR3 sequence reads CASSTSGTYTDTQYF.

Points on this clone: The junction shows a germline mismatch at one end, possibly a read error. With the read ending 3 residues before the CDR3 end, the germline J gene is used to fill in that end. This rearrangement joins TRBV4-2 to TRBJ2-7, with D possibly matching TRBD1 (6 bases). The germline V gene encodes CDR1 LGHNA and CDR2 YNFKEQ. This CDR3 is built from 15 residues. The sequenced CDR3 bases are TGCGCCAGCAGCCAAGATTGGGGGACACGGAACGAG. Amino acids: CASSQDWGTRNE. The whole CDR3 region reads CASSQDWGTRNEQYF.

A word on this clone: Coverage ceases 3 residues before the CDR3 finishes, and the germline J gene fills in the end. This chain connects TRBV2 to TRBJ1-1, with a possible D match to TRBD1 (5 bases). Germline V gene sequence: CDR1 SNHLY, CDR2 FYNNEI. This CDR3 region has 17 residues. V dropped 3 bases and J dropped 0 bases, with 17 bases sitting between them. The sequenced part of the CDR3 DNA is TGTGCCAGCAGTGACAACCAGGGAAGGCGTATGAACACTGAA. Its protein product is CASSDNQGRRMNTE. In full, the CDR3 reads CASSDNQGRRMNTEAFF. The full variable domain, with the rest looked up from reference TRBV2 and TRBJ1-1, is EPEVTQTPSHQVTQMGQEVILRCVPISNHLYFYWYRQILGQKVEFLVSFYNNEISEKSEIFDDQFSVERPDGSNFTLKIRSTKLEDSAMYFCASSDNQGRRMNTEAFFGQGTRLTVV.

CDR3 sequence: CASSLMRVQETQYF. The part of the CDR3 DNA that was read is TGTGCCAGCAGCTTAATGCGGGTACAAGAGACC. The rearrangement uses TRBV7-8 and TRBJ2-5; D possibly corresponds to TRBD2 (5 bases). Read sequence stops 3 residues before the CDR3 end, and the germline J gene provides the missing end. The CDR3 is 14 residues long. Germline V CDR1 and CDR2: SGHVS, FQNEAQ. V was pared by 2 bases and J by 2 bases, with 9 bases between.

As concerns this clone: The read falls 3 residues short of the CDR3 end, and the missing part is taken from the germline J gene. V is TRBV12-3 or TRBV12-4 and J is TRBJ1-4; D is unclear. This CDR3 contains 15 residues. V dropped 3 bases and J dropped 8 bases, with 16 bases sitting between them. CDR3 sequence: CASSFERAGGEKLFF. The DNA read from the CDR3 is TGTGCCAGCAGTTTTGAGCGGGCAGGAGGGGAAAAA.

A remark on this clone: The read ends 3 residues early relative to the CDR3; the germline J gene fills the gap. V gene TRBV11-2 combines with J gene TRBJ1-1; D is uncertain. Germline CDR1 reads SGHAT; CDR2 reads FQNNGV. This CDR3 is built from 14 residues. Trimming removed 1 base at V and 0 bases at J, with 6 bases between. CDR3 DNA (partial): TGTGCCAGCAGCTTAGGGCGGATGAACACTGAA. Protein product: CASSLGRMNTE. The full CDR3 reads CASSLGRMNTEAFF.

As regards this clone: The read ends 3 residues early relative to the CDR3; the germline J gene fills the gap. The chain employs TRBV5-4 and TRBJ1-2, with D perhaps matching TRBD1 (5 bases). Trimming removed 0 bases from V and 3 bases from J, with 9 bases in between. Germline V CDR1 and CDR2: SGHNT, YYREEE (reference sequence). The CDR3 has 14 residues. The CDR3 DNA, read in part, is TGTGCCAGCAGCTTGGAGGGCAGGGACTATGGC. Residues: CASSLEGRDYG. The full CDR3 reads CASSLEGRDYGYTF.

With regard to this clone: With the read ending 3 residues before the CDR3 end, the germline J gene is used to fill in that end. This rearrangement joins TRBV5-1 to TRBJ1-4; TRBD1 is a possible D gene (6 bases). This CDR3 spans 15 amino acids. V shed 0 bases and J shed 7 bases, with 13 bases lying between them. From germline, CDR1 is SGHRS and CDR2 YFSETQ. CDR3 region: CASSLGTGRTEKLFF. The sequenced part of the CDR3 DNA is TGCGCCAGCAGCTTGGGTACAGGGCGGACTGAAAAA.

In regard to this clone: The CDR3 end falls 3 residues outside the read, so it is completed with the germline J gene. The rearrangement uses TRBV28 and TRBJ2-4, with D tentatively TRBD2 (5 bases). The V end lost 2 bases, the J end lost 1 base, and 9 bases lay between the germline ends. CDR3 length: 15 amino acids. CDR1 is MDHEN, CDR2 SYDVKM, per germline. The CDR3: CASSLRLAAKNIQYF. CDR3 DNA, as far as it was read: TGTGCCAGCAGTTTACGGTTAGCGGCCAAAAACATT.

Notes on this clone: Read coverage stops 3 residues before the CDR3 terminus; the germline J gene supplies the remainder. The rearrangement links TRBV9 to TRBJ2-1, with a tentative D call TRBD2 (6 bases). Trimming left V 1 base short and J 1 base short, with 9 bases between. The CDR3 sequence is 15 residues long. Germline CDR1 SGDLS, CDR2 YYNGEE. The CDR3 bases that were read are TGTGCCAGCAGCGTATTCGGGGGTTCCTACAATGAG. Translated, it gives CASSVFGGSYNE. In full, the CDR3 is CASSVFGGSYNEQFF.

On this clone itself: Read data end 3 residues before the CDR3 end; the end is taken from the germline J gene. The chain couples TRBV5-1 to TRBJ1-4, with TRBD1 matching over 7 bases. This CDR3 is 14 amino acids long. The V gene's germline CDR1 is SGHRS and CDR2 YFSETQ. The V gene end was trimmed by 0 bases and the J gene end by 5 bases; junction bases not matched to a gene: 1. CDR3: CASSLGQGNEKLFF. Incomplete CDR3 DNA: TGCGCCAGCAGCTTGGGACAGGGCAATGAAAAA. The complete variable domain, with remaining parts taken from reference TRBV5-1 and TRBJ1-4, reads KAGVTQTPRYLIKTRGQQVTLSCSPISGHRSVSWYQQTPGQGLQFLFEYFSETQRNKGNFPGRFSGRQFSNSRSEMNVSTLELGDSALYLCASSLGQGNEKLFFGSGTQLSVL.

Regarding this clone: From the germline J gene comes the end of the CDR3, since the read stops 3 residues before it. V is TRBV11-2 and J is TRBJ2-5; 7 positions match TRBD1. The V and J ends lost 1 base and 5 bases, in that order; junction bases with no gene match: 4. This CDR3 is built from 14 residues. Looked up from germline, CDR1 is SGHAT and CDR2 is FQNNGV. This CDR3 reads CASSLGKGAETQYF. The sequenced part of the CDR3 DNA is TGTGCCAGCAGCTTAGGCAAGGGGGCGGAGACC.

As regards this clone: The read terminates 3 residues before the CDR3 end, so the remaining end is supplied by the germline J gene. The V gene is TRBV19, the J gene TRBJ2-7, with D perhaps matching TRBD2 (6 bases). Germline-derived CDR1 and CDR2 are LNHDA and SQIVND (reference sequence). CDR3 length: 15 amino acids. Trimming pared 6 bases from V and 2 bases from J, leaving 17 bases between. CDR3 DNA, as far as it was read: TGTGCCAGTAGCAGTATGGGGGGACTCACCTACGAG. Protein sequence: CASSSMGGLTYE. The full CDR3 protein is CASSSMGGLTYEQYF.

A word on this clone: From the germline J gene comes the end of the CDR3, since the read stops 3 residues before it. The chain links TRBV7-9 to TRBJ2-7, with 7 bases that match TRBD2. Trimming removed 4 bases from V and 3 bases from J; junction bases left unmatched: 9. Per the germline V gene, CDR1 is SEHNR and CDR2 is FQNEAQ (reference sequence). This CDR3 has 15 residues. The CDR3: CASSSGLGALYEQYF. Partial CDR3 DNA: TGTGCCAGCAGCTCCGGACTAGGGGCCCTCTACGAG.

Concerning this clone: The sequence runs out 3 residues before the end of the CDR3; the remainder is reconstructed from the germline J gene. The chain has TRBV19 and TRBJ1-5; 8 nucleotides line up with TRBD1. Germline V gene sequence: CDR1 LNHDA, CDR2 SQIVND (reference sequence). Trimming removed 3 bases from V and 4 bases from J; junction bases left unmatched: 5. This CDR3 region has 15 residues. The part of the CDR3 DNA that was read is TGTGCCAGTAGTATTGGACAGGGTGCAAATCAGCCC. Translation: CASSIGQGANQP. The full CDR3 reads CASSIGQGANQPQHF.

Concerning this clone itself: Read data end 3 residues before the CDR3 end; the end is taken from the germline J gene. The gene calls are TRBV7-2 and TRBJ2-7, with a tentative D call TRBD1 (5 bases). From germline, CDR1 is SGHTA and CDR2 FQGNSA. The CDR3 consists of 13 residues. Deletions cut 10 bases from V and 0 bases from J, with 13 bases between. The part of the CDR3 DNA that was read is TGTGCCACTCTCAGGGTAGGCTCCTACGAG. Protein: CATLRVGSYE. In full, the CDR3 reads CATLRVGSYEQYF.

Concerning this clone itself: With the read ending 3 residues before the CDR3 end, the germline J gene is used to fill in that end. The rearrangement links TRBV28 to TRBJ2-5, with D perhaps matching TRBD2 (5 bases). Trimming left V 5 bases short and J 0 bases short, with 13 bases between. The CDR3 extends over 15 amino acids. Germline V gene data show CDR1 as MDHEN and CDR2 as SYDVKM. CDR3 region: CASSPAGGYQETQYF. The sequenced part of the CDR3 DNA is TGTGCCAGCAGTCCGGCAGGCGGGTACCAAGAGACC.

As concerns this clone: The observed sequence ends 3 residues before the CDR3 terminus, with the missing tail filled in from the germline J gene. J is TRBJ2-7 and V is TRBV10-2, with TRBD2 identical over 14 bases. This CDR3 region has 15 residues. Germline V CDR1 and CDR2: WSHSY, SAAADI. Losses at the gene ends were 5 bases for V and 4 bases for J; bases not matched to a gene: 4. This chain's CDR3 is CASSQGTSGSYEQYF. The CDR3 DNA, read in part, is TGCGCCAGCAGTCAAGGGACTAGCGGGAGTTACGAG.

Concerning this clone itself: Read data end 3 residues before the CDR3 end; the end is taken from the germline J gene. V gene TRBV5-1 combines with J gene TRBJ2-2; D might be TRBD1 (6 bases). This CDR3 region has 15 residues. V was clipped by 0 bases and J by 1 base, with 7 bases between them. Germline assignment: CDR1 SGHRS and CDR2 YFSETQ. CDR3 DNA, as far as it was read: TGCGCCAGCAGCTTGGCGGGACAGAACACCGGGGAG. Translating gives CASSLAGQNTGE. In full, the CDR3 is CASSLAGQNTGELFF.

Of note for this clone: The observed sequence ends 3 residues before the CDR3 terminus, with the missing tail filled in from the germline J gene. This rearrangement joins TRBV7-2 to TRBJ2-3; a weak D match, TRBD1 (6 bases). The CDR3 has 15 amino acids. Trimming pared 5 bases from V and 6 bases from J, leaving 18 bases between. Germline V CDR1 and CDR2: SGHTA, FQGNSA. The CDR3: CASSLGAPSLDTQYF. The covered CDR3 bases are TGTGCCAGCAGCCTGGGGGCTCCATCCTTGGATACG.

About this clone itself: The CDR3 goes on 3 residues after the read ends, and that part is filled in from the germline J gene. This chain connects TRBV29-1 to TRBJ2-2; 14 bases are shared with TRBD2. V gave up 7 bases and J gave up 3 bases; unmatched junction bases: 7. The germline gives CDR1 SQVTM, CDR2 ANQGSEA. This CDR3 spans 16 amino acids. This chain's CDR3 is CSALAGLAGDTGELFF. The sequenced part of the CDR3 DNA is TGCAGCGCCCTAGCGGGACTAGCGGGAGACACCGGGGAG.

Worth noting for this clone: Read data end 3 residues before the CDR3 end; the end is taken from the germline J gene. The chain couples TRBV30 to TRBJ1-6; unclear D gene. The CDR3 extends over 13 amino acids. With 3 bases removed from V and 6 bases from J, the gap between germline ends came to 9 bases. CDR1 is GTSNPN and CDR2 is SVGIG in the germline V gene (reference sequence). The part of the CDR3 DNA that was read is TGTGCCTGGAGAATTACGGTTAATTCACCC. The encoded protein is CAWRITVNSP. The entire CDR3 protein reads CAWRITVNSPLHF.

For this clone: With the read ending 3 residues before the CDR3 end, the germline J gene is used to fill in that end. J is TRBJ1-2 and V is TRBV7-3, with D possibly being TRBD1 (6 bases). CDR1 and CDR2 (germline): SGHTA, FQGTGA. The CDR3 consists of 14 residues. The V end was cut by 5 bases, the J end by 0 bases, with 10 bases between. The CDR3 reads CASSPRDTNYGYTF. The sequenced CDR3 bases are TGTGCCAGCAGCCCCCGGGACACTAACTATGGC.

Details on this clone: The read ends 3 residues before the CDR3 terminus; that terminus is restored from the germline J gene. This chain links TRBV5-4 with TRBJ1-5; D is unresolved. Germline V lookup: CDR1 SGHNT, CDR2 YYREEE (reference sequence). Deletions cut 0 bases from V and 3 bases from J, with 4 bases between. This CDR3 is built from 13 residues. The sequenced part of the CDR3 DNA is TGTGCCAGCAGCTTGGAGCCCAATCAGCCC. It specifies CASSLEPNQP. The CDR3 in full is CASSLEPNQPQHF.

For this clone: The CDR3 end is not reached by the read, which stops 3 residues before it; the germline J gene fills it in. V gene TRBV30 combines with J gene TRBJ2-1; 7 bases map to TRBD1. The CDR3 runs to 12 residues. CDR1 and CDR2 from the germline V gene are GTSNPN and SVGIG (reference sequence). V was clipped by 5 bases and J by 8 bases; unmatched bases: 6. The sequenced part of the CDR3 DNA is TGTGCCTGGGAGGGGGCTAGGGATGAG. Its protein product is CAWEGARDE. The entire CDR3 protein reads CAWEGARDEQFF.

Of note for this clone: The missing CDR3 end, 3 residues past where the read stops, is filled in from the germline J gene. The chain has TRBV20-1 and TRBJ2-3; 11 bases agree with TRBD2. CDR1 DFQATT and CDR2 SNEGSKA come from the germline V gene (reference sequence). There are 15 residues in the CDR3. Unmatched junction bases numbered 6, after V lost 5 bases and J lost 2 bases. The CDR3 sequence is CSARRTSGYTDTQYF. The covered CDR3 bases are TGCAGTGCTCGCCGGACTAGCGGGTACACAGATACG.

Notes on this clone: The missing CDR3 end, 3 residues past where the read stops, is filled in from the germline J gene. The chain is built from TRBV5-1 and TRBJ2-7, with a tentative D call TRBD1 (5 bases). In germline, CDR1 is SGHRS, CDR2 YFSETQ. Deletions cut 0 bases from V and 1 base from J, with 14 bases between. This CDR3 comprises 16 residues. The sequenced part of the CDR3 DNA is TGCGCCAGCAGCTTGGCGTTCCCGACAGCTTCCTACGAG. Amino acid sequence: CASSLAFPTASYE. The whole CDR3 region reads CASSLAFPTASYEQYF.

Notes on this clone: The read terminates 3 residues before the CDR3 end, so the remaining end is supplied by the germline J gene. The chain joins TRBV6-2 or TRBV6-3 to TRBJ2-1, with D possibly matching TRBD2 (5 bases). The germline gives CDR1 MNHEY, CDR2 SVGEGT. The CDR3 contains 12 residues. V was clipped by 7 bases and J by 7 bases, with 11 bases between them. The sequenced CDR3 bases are TGTGCCAGCACCATCCGGGGTAATGAG. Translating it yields CASTIRGNE. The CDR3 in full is CASTIRGNEQFF.

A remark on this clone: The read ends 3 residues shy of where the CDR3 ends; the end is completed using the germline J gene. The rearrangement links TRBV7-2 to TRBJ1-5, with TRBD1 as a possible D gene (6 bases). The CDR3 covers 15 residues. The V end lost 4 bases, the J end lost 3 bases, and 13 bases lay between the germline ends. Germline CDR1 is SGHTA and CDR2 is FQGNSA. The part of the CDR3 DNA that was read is TGTGCCAGCAGCTCACAGGGTCGGCCCAATCAGCCC. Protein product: CASSSQGRPNQP. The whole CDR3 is CASSSQGRPNQPQHF.

The sequenced part of the CDR3 DNA is TGTGCCAGCAGACGATCCGGGACTACCTTCGAG. Protein sequence: CASRRSGTTFE. The full CDR3 reads CASRRSGTTFEQYF. The genes are TRBV6-2 or TRBV6-3 and TRBJ2-7, with 7 bases identical to TRBD2. The read terminates 3 residues ahead of where the CDR3 ends, so the germline J gene completes it. This CDR3 is 14 amino acids long. Germline CDR1 reads MNHEY; CDR2 reads SVGEGT. V lost 6 bases and J lost 6; bases outside the gene matches: 11.

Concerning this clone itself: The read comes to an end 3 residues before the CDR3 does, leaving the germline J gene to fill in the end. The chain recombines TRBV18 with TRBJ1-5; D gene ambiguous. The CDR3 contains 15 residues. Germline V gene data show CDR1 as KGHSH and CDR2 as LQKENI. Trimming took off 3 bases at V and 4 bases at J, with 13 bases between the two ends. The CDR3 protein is CASSPAQLGNQPQHF. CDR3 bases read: TGTGCCAGCTCACCTGCACAACTCGGGAATCAGCCC.

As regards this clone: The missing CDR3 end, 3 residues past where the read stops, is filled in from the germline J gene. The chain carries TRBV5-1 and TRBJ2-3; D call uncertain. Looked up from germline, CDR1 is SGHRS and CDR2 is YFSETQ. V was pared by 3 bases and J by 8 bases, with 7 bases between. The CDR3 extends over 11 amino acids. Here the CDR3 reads CASSYSSTQYF. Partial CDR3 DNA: TGCGCCAGCAGCTATAGTTCTACG.